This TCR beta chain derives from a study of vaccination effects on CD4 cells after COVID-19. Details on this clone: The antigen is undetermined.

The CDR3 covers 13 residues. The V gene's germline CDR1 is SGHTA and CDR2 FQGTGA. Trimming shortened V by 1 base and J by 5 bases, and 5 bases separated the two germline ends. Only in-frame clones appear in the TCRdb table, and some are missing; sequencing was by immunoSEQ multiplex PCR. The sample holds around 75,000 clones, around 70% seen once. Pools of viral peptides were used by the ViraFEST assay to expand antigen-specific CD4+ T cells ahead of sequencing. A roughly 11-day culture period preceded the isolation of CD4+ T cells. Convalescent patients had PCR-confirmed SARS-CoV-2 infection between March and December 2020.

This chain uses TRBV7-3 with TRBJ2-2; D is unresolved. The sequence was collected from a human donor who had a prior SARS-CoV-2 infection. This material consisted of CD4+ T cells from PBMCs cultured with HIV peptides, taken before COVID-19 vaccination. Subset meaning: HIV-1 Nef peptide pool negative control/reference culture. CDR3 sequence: CASSLKGTGELFF. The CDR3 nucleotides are TGTGCCAGCAGCTTAAAAGGGACCGGGGAGCTGTTTTTT. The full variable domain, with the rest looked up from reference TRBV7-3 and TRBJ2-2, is GAGVSQTPSNKVTEKGKYVELRCDPISGHTALYWYRQSLGQGPEFLIYFQGTGAADDSGLPNDRFFAVRPEGSVSTLKIQRTERGDSAVYLCASSLKGTGELFFGEGSRLTVL.